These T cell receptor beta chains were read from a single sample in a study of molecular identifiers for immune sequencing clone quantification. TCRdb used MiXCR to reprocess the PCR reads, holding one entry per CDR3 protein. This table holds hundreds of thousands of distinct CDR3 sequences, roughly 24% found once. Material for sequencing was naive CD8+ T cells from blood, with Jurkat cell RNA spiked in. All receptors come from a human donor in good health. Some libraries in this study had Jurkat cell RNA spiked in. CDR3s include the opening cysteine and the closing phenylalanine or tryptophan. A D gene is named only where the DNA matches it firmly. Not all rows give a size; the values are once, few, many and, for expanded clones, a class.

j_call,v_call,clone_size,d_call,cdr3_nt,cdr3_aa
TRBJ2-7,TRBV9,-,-,TGTGCCAGCAGCGCCGCACCCCTGCTCGAGCAGTACTTC,CASSAAPLLEQYF
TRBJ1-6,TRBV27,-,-,TGTGCCAGCAGTACCGGGGACGGCTATAATTCACCCCTCCACTTT,CASSTGDGYNSPLHF
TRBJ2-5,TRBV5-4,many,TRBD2,TGTGCCAGCAGCTTTCTAGCGGTTCAAGAGACCCAGTACTTC,CASSFLAVQETQYF
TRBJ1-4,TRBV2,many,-,TGTGCCAGCAGGACCCCGACCCGGGAAACTAATGAAAAACTGTTTTTT,CASRTPTRETNEKLFF
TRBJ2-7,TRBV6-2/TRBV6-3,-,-,TGTGCCTGCAGTTACTCGTGGGGGCTGGGCGAGCAGTACTTC,CACSYSWGLGEQYF
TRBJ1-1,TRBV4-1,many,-,TGCGCCAGCAGCCAAGATACCATGGAGACTGAAGCTTTCTTT,CASSQDTMETEAFF
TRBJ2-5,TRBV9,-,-,TGTGCCAGCAGCGTATCCGCGGGCGACCAAGAGACCCAGTACTTC,CASSVSAGDQETQYF
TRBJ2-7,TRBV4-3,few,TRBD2,TGCGCCAGCAGCCAAGATGAGTATAGCGGGCTTGCCTACGAGCAGTACTTC,CASSQDEYSGLAYEQYF
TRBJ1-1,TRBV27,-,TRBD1,TGTGCCAGCAGTTACGACAGGGGGCTCACTGAAGCTCTCTTT,CASSYDRGLTEALF
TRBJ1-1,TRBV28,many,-,TGTGCCAGCAGTTTATACGGGGACACTGAAGCTTTCTTT,CASSLYGDTEAFF
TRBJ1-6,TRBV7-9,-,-,TGTGCCAGCAGCTTAGTGGCAGGTCTCGAGTCACCCCTCCACTTT,CASSLVAGLESPLHF
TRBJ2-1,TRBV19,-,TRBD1,TGTGCCAGTAGTACAGGGGGAACCTACAATGAGCAGTTCTTC,CASSTGGTYNEQFF
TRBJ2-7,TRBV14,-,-,TGTGCCAGCAGCCCGATCCGGGGGAGCTCCTACGAGCAGTACTTC,CASSPIRGSSYEQYF
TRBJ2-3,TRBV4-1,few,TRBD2,TGCGCCAGCAGCCCCCGGACTAGCGGCACAGATACGCAGTATTTT,CASSPRTSGTDTQYF
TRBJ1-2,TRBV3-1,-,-,TGTGCCAGCAGCCAAGAAGCAGGGGACTATGGCTACACCTTC,CASSQEAGDYGYTF
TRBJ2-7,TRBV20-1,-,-,TGCAGTGCTGGGGGGATTTCGGCCTACGAGCAGTACTTC,CSAGGISAYEQYF
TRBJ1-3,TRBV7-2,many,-,TGTGCCAGCAGCTTATTCCAGCCCTCTGGAAACACCATATATTTT,CASSLFQPSGNTIYF
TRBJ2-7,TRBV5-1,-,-,TGCGCCAGCAGCTGGGACGGTGCCTACGAGCGGTACTTC,CASSWDGAYERYF
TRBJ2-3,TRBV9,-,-,TGTGCCAGCAGCGTAGAAGGAGGCGGACCCCCCACAGATACGCAGTATTTT,CASSVEGGGPPTDTQYF
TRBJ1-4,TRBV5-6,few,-,TGTGCCAGCAGCAACGACAGAAATGAAAAACTGTTTTTT,CASSNDRNEKLFF
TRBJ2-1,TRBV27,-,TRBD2,TGTGCCAGCAGTCCTAGCGGGGGGTCCTACAATGAGCAGTTCTTC,CASSPSGGSYNEQFF
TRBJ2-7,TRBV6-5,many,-,TGTGCCAGCAGGCCTCGGGGGCTCTACGAGCAGTACTTC,CASRPRGLYEQYF
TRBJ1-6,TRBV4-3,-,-,TGCGCCAGCAGCCAGGGCAGGAGCCTAAGCTCCTATAATTCACCCCTCCACTTT,CASSQGRSLSSYNSPLHF
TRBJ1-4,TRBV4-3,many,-,TGCGCCAGCAGCCAGCCTAGGACTGGGGAAAAACTGTTTTTT,CASSQPRTGEKLFF
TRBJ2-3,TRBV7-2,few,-,TGTGCCAGCAGCCAGTGGGGAGGCGATACGCAGTATTTT,CASSQWGGDTQYF
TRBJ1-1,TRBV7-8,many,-,TGTGCCAGCAGCTTAGAGGGGGGATGGACTGAAGCTTTCTTT,CASSLEGGWTEAFF
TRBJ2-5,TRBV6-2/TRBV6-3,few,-,TGTGCCAGCAGTTACACCCTCAGGGGCCTCCAAGAGACCCAGTACTTC,CASSYTLRGLQETQYF
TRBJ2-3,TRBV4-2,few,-,TGTGCCAGCAGCCAACAAGCCTCCAGCGGTGCCGGCGCAGATACGCAGTATTTT,CASSQQASSGAGADTQYF
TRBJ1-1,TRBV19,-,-,TGTGCCAGTGCTACAACAGGGACCACTGATGCTTTCTTT,CASATTGTTDAFF
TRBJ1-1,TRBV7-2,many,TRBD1,TGTGCCAGCAGCTTATGGGACAGGAACACTGAAGCTTTCTTT,CASSLWDRNTEAFF
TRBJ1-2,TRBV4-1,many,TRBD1,TGCGCCAGCAGCCAAGGAGCAGGGGGAGAGGGCTACACCTTC,CASSQGAGGEGYTF
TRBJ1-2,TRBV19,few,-,TGTGCCAGTAGCACCAGCGGAGGAGGCTATGGCTACACCTTC,CASSTSGGGYGYTF
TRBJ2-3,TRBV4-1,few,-,TGCGCCAGCAGCCAAGAGCAAAAGACTACGTGGGTACCTAGCACAGATACGCAGTATTTT,CASSQEQKTTWVPSTDTQYF
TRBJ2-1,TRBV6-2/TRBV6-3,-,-,TGTGCCAGCAGTTACTCGATACTCAATGAGCAGTTCTTC,CASSYSILNEQFF
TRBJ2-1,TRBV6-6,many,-,TGTGCCAGCAGTTACTCGACGGTCGGTGAGCAGTTCTTC,CASSYSTVGEQFF
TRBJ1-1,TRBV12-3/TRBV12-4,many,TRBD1,TGTGCCAGCACCGCACAGGGGGCAAACACTGAAGCTTTCTTT,CASTAQGANTEAFF
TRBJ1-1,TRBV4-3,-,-,TGCGCCAGCAGCCAAGGTCCAGGGCTGAACACTGAAGCTTTCTTT,CASSQGPGLNTEAFF
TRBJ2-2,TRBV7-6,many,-,TGTGCCAGCAGCTTAGACGGCAGCTACACCGGGGAGCTGTTTTTT,CASSLDGSYTGELFF
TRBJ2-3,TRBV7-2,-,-,TGTGCCAGCAGCCTACTCCGGGACAGGGTAGCGGGAGTGACAGATACGCAGTATTTT,CASSLLRDRVAGVTDTQYF
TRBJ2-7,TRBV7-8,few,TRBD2,TGTGCCAGCAGCCCAGGACTAGCGGGGCCCCTGGGCGAGCAGTACTTC,CASSPGLAGPLGEQYF
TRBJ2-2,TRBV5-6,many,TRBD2,TGTGCCAGCAGCTTAACGACTAGCGGGAACACCGGGGAGCTGTTTTTT,CASSLTTSGNTGELFF
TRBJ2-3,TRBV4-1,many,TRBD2,TGCGCCAGCAGACAACTTGGTGGGCCGGGAGGAGATACGCAGTATTTT,CASRQLGGPGGDTQYF
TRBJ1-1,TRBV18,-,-,TGTGCCAGCTCACCACCGACAGATATGAGCACTGAAGCTTTCTTT,CASSPPTDMSTEAFF
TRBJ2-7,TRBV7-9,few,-,TGTGCCAGCAGCCGCACAACCGGGACACCGTACGAGCAGTACTTC,CASSRTTGTPYEQYF
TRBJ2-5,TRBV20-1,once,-,TGCAGTGCTGAAAAACAGGACAGCCAAGAGACCCGGTACTTC,CSAEKQDSQETRYF
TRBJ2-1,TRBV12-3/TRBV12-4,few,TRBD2,TGTGCCAGCAGACAACCTAGCGGGGGACCCTTGGATGAGCAGTTCTTC,CASRQPSGGPLDEQFF
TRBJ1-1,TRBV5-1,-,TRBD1,TGCGCCAGCAGCTTGGGACAGGGACAAGCTGAAGCTTTCTTT,CASSLGQGQAEAFF
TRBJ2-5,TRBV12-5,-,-,TGTGCTAGTGGTTCCTCGCCCGAAGAGACCCAGTACTTC,CASGSSPEETQYF
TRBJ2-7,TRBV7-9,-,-,TGTGCCAGCAGTCATGAGGGATACGAGCAGTACTTC,CASSHEGYEQYF
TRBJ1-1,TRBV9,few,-,TGTGCCAGCAGCGTAGGCACAGCGAACACTGAAGCTTTCTTT,CASSVGTANTEAFF
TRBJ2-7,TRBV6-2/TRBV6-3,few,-,TGTGCCAGCAGTTACGACGGTTTCGGCTACGAGCAGTACTTC,CASSYDGFGYEQYF
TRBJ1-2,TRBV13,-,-,TGTGCCAGCAGCTTAAAGGGCGGCACTAACTATAGCTACACCTTC,CASSLKGGTNYSYTF
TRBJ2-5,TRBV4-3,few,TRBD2,TGCGCCAGCAGCCACAAGCGCTGGTCACTAGCGGAAGCCTACCAAGAGACCCAGTACTTC,CASSHKRWSLAEAYQETQYF
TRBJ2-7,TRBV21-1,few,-,TGTGCCAGCAGCAAAGCTGGCGGGTTGGCAAGGGGAGGCCGGTACGAGCAGTACTTC,CASSKAGGLARGGRYEQYF
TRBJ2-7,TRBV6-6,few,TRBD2,TGTGCCAGAAATTTAACCGGACTAGCGGAGACCTACGAGCAGTACTTC,CARNLTGLAETYEQYF